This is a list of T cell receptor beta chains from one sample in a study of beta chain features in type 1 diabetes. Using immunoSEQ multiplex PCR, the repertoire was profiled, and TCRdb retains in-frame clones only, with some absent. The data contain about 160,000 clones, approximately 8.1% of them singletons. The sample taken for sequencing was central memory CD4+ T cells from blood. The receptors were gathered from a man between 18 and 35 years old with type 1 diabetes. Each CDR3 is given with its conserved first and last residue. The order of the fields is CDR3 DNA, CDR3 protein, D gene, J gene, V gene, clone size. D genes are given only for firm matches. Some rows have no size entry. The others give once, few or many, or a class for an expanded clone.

CDR3 DNA: TGCGCCAGCAGCGGGACTAGCGGGATGAATGAGCAGTTCTTC; CDR3 protein: CASSGTSGMNEQFF; D gene: TRBD2; J gene: TRBJ2-1; V gene: TRBV5-1; clone size: few
CDR3 DNA: TGCAGCGTTGCGGTCCAGGGCCATGAGCAGTTCTTC; CDR3 protein: CSVAVQGHEQFF; D gene: -; J gene: TRBJ2-1; V gene: TRBV29-1; clone size: many
CDR3 DNA: TGTGCCAGCCAAAGCTGGGAGGACACCGGGGAGCTGTTTTTT; CDR3 protein: CASQSWEDTGELFF; D gene: -; J gene: TRBJ2-2; V gene: TRBV7-9; clone size: -
CDR3 DNA: TGTGCCAGCAGTTACGACCGGGGTTCAGAGACCCAGTACTTC; CDR3 protein: CASSYDRGSETQYF; D gene: -; J gene: TRBJ2-5; V gene: TRBV6-5; clone size: -
CDR3 DNA: TGTGCCAGCTCACCCCCGTCTGACACCGGGGAGCTGTTTTTT; CDR3 protein: CASSPPSDTGELFF; D gene: -; J gene: TRBJ2-2; V gene: TRBV18; clone size: -
CDR3 DNA: TGTGCCAGCAGTGCTCCCGTTGAGCAGTTCTTC; CDR3 protein: CASSAPVEQFF; D gene: -; J gene: TRBJ2-1; V gene: TRBV2; clone size: -
CDR3 DNA: TGTGCCAGCAGCACGGGGACTCTGAACACCGGGGAGCTGTTTTTT; CDR3 protein: CASSTGTLNTGELFF; D gene: -; J gene: TRBJ2-2; V gene: TRBV7-9; clone size: -
CDR3 DNA: TGTGCCAGCAGTTTTCTTGGCGGGCGATCCTACAATGAGCAGTTCTTC; CDR3 protein: CASSFLGGRSYNEQFF; D gene: -; J gene: TRBJ2-1; V gene: TRBV28; clone size: -
CDR3 DNA: TGCGCCAGTCTGGGGAGGGGCCCAACTGAAGCTTTCTTT; CDR3 protein: CASLGRGPTEAFF; D gene: -; J gene: TRBJ1-1; V gene: TRBV5-1; clone size: -
CDR3 DNA: TGTGCCAGCAGCCGCTGGCGGGCTAGCACAGATACGCAGTATTTT; CDR3 protein: CASSRWRASTDTQYF; D gene: -; J gene: TRBJ2-3; V gene: TRBV25-1; clone size: few
CDR3 DNA: TGTGCCAGCAGTACACAGGGTCGGGTAAATTCACCCCTCCACTTT; CDR3 protein: CASSTQGRVNSPLHF; D gene: -; J gene: TRBJ1-6; V gene: TRBV6-6; clone size: -
CDR3 DNA: TGTGCCAGCAGCTCTCCGGGGGGCGGCACAGATACGCAGTATTTT; CDR3 protein: CASSSPGGGTDTQYF; D gene: -; J gene: TRBJ2-3; V gene: TRBV7-9; clone size: few
CDR3 DNA: TGCAGCGTTTCAGGACAGGGTGGTGGAAACACCATATATTTT; CDR3 protein: CSVSGQGGGNTIYF; D gene: TRBD1; J gene: TRBJ1-3; V gene: TRBV29-1; clone size: -
CDR3 DNA: TGTGCCTGGAGACTAGCGGGACCCACAGATACGCAGTATTTT; CDR3 protein: CAWRLAGPTDTQYF; D gene: TRBD2; J gene: TRBJ2-3; V gene: TRBV30; clone size: -
CDR3 DNA: TGCGCCAGCAGCCAAGAGCCCCCGGACAGGGGCACTGAAGCTTTCTTT; CDR3 protein: CASSQEPPDRGTEAFF; D gene: TRBD1; J gene: TRBJ1-1; V gene: TRBV4-3; clone size: -
CDR3 DNA: TGTGCCAGCAGCGGGCTAAATGAGCAGTTCTTC; CDR3 protein: CASSGLNEQFF; D gene: -; J gene: TRBJ2-1; V gene: TRBV4-2; clone size: many
CDR3 DNA: TGTGCCAGCACCGAGACAGAACCTTACGAGCAGTACTTC; CDR3 protein: CASTETEPYEQYF; D gene: -; J gene: TRBJ2-7; V gene: TRBV6-5; clone size: -
CDR3 DNA: TGTGCCAGCAGAGGGGGGGCACGTATTAACTATGGCTACACCTTC; CDR3 protein: CASRGGARINYGYTF; D gene: -; J gene: TRBJ1-2; V gene: TRBV6-6; clone size: -
CDR3 DNA: TGTGCCAGCAGCTCGCAGGGGGCTAACTATGGCTACACCTTC; CDR3 protein: CASSSQGANYGYTF; D gene: TRBD1; J gene: TRBJ1-2; V gene: TRBV11-2; clone size: few
CDR3 DNA: TGTGCCAGCAGTTTACGGAGACAGCACTATGGCTACACCTTC; CDR3 protein: CASSLRRQHYGYTF; D gene: -; J gene: TRBJ1-2; V gene: TRBV27; clone size: -
CDR3 DNA: TGTGCCAGCTCACCCAACCAGGACAGGACAGAGACCCAGTACTTC; CDR3 protein: CASSPNQDRTETQYF; D gene: TRBD1; J gene: TRBJ2-5; V gene: TRBV18; clone size: few
CDR3 DNA: TGCGCCAGCAGCCAGGCTACACTAGCGGGGGACAATGAGCAGTTCTTC; CDR3 protein: CASSQATLAGDNEQFF; D gene: TRBD2; J gene: TRBJ2-1; V gene: TRBV4-3; clone size: few
CDR3 DNA: TGTGCCAGCAGTTTAATGGGGCAGGGGGCGTCGGCTTTCTTT; CDR3 protein: CASSLMGQGASAFF; D gene: TRBD1; J gene: TRBJ1-1; V gene: TRBV27; clone size: -
CDR3 DNA: TGTGCCAGCAGCGGGACAGGGGATAATCAGCCCCAGCATTTT; CDR3 protein: CASSGTGDNQPQHF; D gene: TRBD1; J gene: TRBJ1-5; V gene: TRBV6-1; clone size: -
CDR3 DNA: TGTGCCAGCAGCTTCGGGGGCCTAGCGGGTTCAGATACGCAGTATTTT; CDR3 protein: CASSFGGLAGSDTQYF; D gene: TRBD2; J gene: TRBJ2-3; V gene: TRBV5-6; clone size: -
CDR3 DNA: TGCGCCAGCAGCTTGGAAGGACAGACCTCTAACTATGGCTACACCTTC; CDR3 protein: CASSLEGQTSNYGYTF; D gene: -; J gene: TRBJ1-2; V gene: TRBV5-1; clone size: -
CDR3 DNA: TGTGCCAGCAGCCCGGGACTAGCGGGAGCAACGGGGGATGAGCAGTTCTTC; CDR3 protein: CASSPGLAGATGDEQFF; D gene: TRBD2; J gene: TRBJ2-1; V gene: TRBV13; clone size: few
CDR3 DNA: TGTGCCAGCAGCGGGGCAGGGGCGGTATATGGCTACACCTTC; CDR3 protein: CASSGAGAVYGYTF; D gene: -; J gene: TRBJ1-2; V gene: TRBV28; clone size: many
CDR3 DNA: TGTGCCAGCAGCTTATGGGCTAGCGGGACCCTCTACAATGAGCAGTTCTTC; CDR3 protein: CASSLWASGTLYNEQFF; D gene: TRBD2; J gene: TRBJ2-1; V gene: TRBV7-2; clone size: -
CDR3 DNA: TGTGCCAGCAGCTTGGGAGCGGGGACCGACTACAATGAGCAGTTCTTC; CDR3 protein: CASSLGAGTDYNEQFF; D gene: TRBD2; J gene: TRBJ2-1; V gene: TRBV5-4; clone size: -
CDR3 DNA: TGTGCCAGCAGCCAATTGGGCGCAGGGGGCGATGAGCAGTTCTTC; CDR3 protein: CASSQLGAGGDEQFF; D gene: TRBD1; J gene: TRBJ2-1; V gene: TRBV16; clone size: few
CDR3 DNA: TGCGCCAGCAGCGGACAGGGGAACGCAGATACGCAGTATTTT; CDR3 protein: CASSGQGNADTQYF; D gene: TRBD1; J gene: TRBJ2-3; V gene: TRBV5-1; clone size: -
CDR3 DNA: TGCAGCGTTGAAGGCCCGCCTAGGTCCGGGGAGCTGTTTTTT; CDR3 protein: CSVEGPPRSGELFF; D gene: -; J gene: TRBJ2-2; V gene: TRBV29-1; clone size: many
CDR3 DNA: TGCGCCAGCATTAGACTGGATACGCAGTATTTT; CDR3 protein: CASIRLDTQYF; D gene: -; J gene: TRBJ2-3; V gene: TRBV23-1; clone size: many
CDR3 DNA: TGTGCCAGCAGGGAAAACAGGGGTGGCTACACCTTC; CDR3 protein: CASRENRGGYTF; D gene: TRBD1; J gene: TRBJ1-2; V gene: TRBV28; clone size: -
CDR3 DNA: TGTGCCAGCAGTTCACCGGGACAGGGGCGCTCCTACGAGCAGTACTTC; CDR3 protein: CASSSPGQGRSYEQYF; D gene: TRBD1; J gene: TRBJ2-7; V gene: TRBV6-5; clone size: -
CDR3 DNA: TGCAGCATTGAATTTCCGGGAGATACGCAGTATTTT; CDR3 protein: CSIEFPGDTQYF; D gene: -; J gene: TRBJ2-3; V gene: TRBV29-1; clone size: few
CDR3 DNA: TGTGCCAGCAGCATCCGACCGACAGGTGAAGCTTTCTTT; CDR3 protein: CASSIRPTGEAFF; D gene: -; J gene: TRBJ1-1; V gene: TRBV9; clone size: -
CDR3 DNA: TGCGCCAGCAGCTTGGTCAGCGGGAGTACCTACAATGAGCAGTTCTTC; CDR3 protein: CASSLVSGSTYNEQFF; D gene: TRBD2; J gene: TRBJ2-1; V gene: TRBV5-1; clone size: -
CDR3 DNA: TGTGCCATCAGGGACAGGGCGGATTCACCCCTCCACTTT; CDR3 protein: CAIRDRADSPLHF; D gene: TRBD1; J gene: TRBJ1-6; V gene: TRBV10-3; clone size: -
CDR3 DNA: TGCGCCAGCAGCACAGCCCCCGGGACTCAAGAGACCCAGTACTTC; CDR3 protein: CASSTAPGTQETQYF; D gene: -; J gene: TRBJ2-5; V gene: TRBV5-1; clone size: few
CDR3 DNA: TGTGCCAGCAATACCGACTCTGGTCTGGAGACCCAGTACTTC; CDR3 protein: CASNTDSGLETQYF; D gene: -; J gene: TRBJ2-5; V gene: TRBV28; clone size: -
CDR3 DNA: TGTGCCAGCAGCCAAGATATTCGGCGGGGTAGCGCCTACAATGAGCAGTTCTTC; CDR3 protein: CASSQDIRRGSAYNEQFF; D gene: -; J gene: TRBJ2-1; V gene: TRBV14; clone size: -
CDR3 DNA: TGTGCCAGCAGTCCAGGACAGACCCAAGAGACCCAGTACTTC; CDR3 protein: CASSPGQTQETQYF; D gene: -; J gene: TRBJ2-5; V gene: TRBV28; clone size: few
CDR3 DNA: TGCGCCAGCAGCCAAGCCAGGGGAGAGACCCAGTACTTC; CDR3 protein: CASSQARGETQYF; D gene: -; J gene: TRBJ2-5; V gene: TRBV4-3; clone size: -
CDR3 DNA: TGTGCCAGCAGCGTAGGGGCTAGCGGAGGCACAGATACGCAGTATTTT; CDR3 protein: CASSVGASGGTDTQYF; D gene: TRBD2; J gene: TRBJ2-3; V gene: TRBV9; clone size: -
CDR3 DNA: TGTGCCAGCAGGGACAGGGCAGCGGGGACCGGGGAGCTGTTTTTT; CDR3 protein: CASRDRAAGTGELFF; D gene: -; J gene: TRBJ2-2; V gene: TRBV6-6; clone size: -
CDR3 DNA: TGTGCCAGCAGCTTCCTTCGGGATACGCAGTATTTT; CDR3 protein: CASSFLRDTQYF; D gene: -; J gene: TRBJ2-3; V gene: TRBV5-4; clone size: few
CDR3 DNA: TGTGCCAGCAGCCGGGGAGGGGGAGGGGGCTATGGCTACACCTTC; CDR3 protein: CASSRGGGGGYGYTF; D gene: -; J gene: TRBJ1-2; V gene: TRBV28; clone size: few
CDR3 DNA: TGTGCCAGCAGCTCCGGGACTAGCGGGTTGTCAGATACGCAGTATTTT; CDR3 protein: CASSSGTSGLSDTQYF; D gene: TRBD2; J gene: TRBJ2-3; V gene: TRBV7-8; clone size: few
CDR3 DNA: TGTGCCAGCAGTTTACGCCCAGAAGAGACCCAGTACTTC; CDR3 protein: CASSLRPEETQYF; D gene: -; J gene: TRBJ2-5; V gene: TRBV28; clone size: -
CDR3 DNA: TGTGCCAGCAAATTGACTAGCGGGAGGCCAGATACGCAGTATTTT; CDR3 protein: CASKLTSGRPDTQYF; D gene: TRBD2; J gene: TRBJ2-3; V gene: TRBV28; clone size: -
CDR3 DNA: TGCAGCGTTGTTAGCGGGACAGGGTCCTACGAGCAGTACTTC; CDR3 protein: CSVVSGTGSYEQYF; D gene: -; J gene: TRBJ2-7; V gene: TRBV29-1; clone size: few
CDR3 DNA: TGTGCCAGCAGGACACCTCAAGAGACCCAGTACTTC; CDR3 protein: CASRTPQETQYF; D gene: -; J gene: TRBJ2-5; V gene: TRBV28; clone size: -
CDR3 DNA: TGCAGCGCCCACAGGGGGGGCCGTGAGCAGTTCTTC; CDR3 protein: CSAHRGGREQFF; D gene: -; J gene: TRBJ2-1; V gene: TRBV29-1; clone size: -
CDR3 DNA: TGTGCCAGTGGGGTGCGGGGTTCGGACTACACCTTC; CDR3 protein: CASGVRGSDYTF; D gene: -; J gene: TRBJ1-2; V gene: TRBV27; clone size: few
CDR3 DNA: TGTGCCAGCAGCTTAGCCCTAATGGGACTAGCGGCCACAGATACGCAGTATTTT; CDR3 protein: CASSLALMGLAATDTQYF; D gene: TRBD2; J gene: TRBJ2-3; V gene: TRBV11-2; clone size: few
CDR3 DNA: TGTGCGAGACAGGGCGAGAGTACACAAGAGACCCAGTACTTC; CDR3 protein: CARQGESTQETQYF; D gene: TRBD1; J gene: TRBJ2-5; V gene: TRBV11-3; clone size: few